This T cell receptor (beta chain) was retrieved from a study of spatial heterogeneity in lung cancer. This CDR3 is 15 amino acids long. Germline lookup yields CDR1 ENHRY and CDR2 SYGVKD. V lost 5 bases and J lost 7; bases outside the gene matches: 5. Time point described: sample taken at primary tumor resection. Unsorted whole RNA samples from tumor, nontumor lung or frozen PBMC were sequenced. This clonotype was counted ten times or more. Its specificity is unknown. Via MiXCR, TCRdb re-called the 5' RACE reads, giving one row per CDR3 protein. The sample includes 13,000 to 15,000 distinct CDR3 sequences, roughly 4.7% of them seen just once. Whole-study findings and limits: Mutation tallies in tumors tracked expanded intratumoral alpha and beta TCR counts.

The material sequenced was lung tumor tissue, taken at surgery. The gene calls are TRBV10-3 and TRBJ2-2; 12 bases fit TRBD1. The clonotype was recovered from a female donor with early-stage non-small cell lung cancer. The CDR3 DNA is TGTGCCATCAGTCGTGGGACAGGGGGCATCGGGGAGCTGTTTTTT. This sequence encodes CAISRGTGGIGELFF.